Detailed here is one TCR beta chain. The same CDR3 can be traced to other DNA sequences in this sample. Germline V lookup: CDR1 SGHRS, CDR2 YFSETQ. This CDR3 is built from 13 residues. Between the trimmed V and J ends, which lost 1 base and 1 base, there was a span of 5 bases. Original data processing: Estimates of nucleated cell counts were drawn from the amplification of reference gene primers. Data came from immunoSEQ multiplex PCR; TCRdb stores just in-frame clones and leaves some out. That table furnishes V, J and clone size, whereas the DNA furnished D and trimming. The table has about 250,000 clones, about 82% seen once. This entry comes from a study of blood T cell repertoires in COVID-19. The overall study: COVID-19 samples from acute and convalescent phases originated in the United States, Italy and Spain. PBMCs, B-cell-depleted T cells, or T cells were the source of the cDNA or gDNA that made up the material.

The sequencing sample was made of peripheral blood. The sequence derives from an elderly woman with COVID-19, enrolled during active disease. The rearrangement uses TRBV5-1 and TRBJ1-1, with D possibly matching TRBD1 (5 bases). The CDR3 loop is CASSLTGNTEAFF. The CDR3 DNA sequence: TGCGCCAGCAGCTTGACAGGGAACACTGAAGCTTTCTTT.